This T cell receptor beta chain was captured in a study of T cell repertoires in cytomegalovirus infection (dated by TCRdb to the late 2010s). As for the study more broadly: Donor HLA type was relevant to the analysis, because carriage of CMV infection together with the matching HLA type was indicated by public TCR beta signatures. What the study reported, not specific to this receptor: In the ex vivo response, HLA-C-restricted CMV-specific TCR beta clonotypes were dominant, and in two of eight donors the single most frequent clonotype came from this HLA-C-restricted group. Cumulative frequency of public TCR beta family members discriminated carriers of CMV infection plus the relevant HLA type in this cohort and an independent approximately 370-donor cohort.

Sequenced using an Illumina HiSeq 1500. TCRdb reran the public reads through fastp at Q25 and MiXCR, keeping productive beta chains. Every distinct CDR3 protein forms one entry, paired with its most common genes and DNA. In this sample the table shows approximately 550,000 distinct CDR3 sequences, 15% to 20% of which occur a single time. The ten largest clones represent roughly a quarter of the sample. Including the terminal cysteine and phenylalanine, the CDR3 comprises 15 residues. Of all the DNA, just the CDR3 is kept, 45 bases in frame from base 1. Unmatched junction bases come to 7, with V trimmed by 6 bases and J by 5 bases. The germline V gene (reference sequence) provides CDR1 MNHEY and CDR2 SMNVEV. The table lists this clonotype with a few counts. There is no known antigen for this receptor. Base quality data are lacking; no much larger clone is found one base away.

The specimen sequenced was CD8+ T cells from PBMCs. The clonotype was recovered from a human donor in good health (CMV status not recorded). Some clones in this sample may be carry-over from other donors' samples. The V and J genes are TRBV27 and TRBJ1-5; TRBD1 fits 10 bases in the junction. The nucleotide sequence reads as follows: TGTGCCAGCAGACTGGACAGGGGGTTGCATCAGCCCCAGCATTTT. Its translation reads: CASRLDRGLHQPQHF.